This paragraph covers one TCR beta chain sequence. Antigen specificity is unknown. The data were taken from a study of T cell responses to AZD1222 COVID-19 vaccine. Study outcomes and limitations: With dominance at 160-218 and 743-854, vaccine-associated CD4 TCRs spanned spike. At study baseline, merely five or six AZD1222 recipients were seropositive. Repertoire samples came only from after the peak T cell response.

In germline, CDR1 is LNHDA, CDR2 SQIVND (reference sequence). This CDR3 has 14 amino acids. Trimming left V 5 bases short and J 2 bases short, with 12 bases between. Profiled with immunoSEQ multiplex PCR; TCRdb holds only in-frame clones, not every one. The sample carries roughly 100,000 clones, approximately 89% recorded once. Both about-4-week and about-12-week second-dose recipients were combined. This sample comprised peripheral blood, obtained 28 days after the second AZD1222 dose. The TCR comes from an adult who received the AZD1222 COVID-19 vaccine. This chain uses TRBV19 with TRBJ1-2; perhaps TRBD1 as D (5 bases). CDR3 region: CASSGDSTNYGYTF. The CDR3 bases are TGTGCCAGTAGTGGCGACAGTACGAACTATGGCTACACCTTC. The entire variable domain, with the rest obtained from reference TRBV19 and TRBJ1-2, is as follows: DGGITQSPKYLFRKEGQNVTLSCEQNLNHDAMYWYRQDPGQGLRLIYYSQIVNDFQKGDIAEGYSVSREKKESFPLTVTSAQKNPTAFYLCASSGDSTNYGYTFGSGTRLTVV.